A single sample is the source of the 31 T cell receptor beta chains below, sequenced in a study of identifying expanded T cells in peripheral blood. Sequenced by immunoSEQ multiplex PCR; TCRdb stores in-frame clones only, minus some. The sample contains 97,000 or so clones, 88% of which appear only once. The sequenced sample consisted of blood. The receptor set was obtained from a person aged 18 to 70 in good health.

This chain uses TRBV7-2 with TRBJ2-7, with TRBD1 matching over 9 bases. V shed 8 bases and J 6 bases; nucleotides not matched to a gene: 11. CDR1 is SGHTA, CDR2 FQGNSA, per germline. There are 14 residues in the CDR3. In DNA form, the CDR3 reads TGTGCCAGCGCAACAGGGGGCGCGTTTGGCGAGCAGTACTTC. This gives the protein CASATGGAFGEQYF.

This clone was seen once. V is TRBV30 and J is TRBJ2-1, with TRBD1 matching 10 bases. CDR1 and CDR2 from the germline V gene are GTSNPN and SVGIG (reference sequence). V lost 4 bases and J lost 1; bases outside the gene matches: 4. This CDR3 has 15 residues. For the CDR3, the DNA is TGTGCCTGGAACGGGGACAGGGGTTCCTACAATGAGCAGTTCTTC. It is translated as CAWNGDRGSYNEQFF.

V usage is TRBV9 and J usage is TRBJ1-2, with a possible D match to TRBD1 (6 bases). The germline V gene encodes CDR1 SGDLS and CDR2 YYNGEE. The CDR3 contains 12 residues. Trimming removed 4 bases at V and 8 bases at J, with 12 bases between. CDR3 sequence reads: CASSTTGNGYTF. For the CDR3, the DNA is TGTGCCAGCAGCACCACAGGGAACGGCTACACCTTC.

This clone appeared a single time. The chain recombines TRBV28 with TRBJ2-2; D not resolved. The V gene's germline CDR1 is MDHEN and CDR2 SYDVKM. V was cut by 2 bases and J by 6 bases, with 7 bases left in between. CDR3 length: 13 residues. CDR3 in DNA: TGTGCCAGCAGTTTAGCCGCCGCCGGGGAGCTGTTTTTT. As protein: CASSLAAAGELFF.

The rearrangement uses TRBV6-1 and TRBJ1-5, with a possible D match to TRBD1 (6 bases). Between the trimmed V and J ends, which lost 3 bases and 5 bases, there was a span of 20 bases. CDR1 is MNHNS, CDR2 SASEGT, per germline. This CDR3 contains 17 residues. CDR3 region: CASSEAPIYRDDQPQHF. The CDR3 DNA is TGTGCCAGCAGTGAGGCCCCCATTTACAGGGACGATCAGCCCCAGCATTTT.

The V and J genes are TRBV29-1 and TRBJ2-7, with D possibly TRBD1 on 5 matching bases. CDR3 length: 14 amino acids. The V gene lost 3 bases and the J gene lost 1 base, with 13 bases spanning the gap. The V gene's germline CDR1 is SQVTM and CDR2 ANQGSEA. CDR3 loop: CSVESDNISYEQYF. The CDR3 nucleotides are TGCAGCGTTGAGTCGGACAATATTTCCTACGAGCAGTACTTC.

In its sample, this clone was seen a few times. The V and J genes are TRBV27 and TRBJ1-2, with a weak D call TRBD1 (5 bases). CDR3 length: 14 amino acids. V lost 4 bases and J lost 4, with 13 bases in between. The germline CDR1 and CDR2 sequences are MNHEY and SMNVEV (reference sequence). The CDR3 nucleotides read TGTGCCAGCAGTTCGCCCGGGACCAGCTATGGCTACACCTTC. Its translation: CASSSPGTSYGYTF.

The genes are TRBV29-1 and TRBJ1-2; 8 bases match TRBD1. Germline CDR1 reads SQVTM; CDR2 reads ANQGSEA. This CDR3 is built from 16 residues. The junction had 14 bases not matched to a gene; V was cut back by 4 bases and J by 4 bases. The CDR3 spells CSVVSGQAFNSYGYTF. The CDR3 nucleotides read TGCAGCGTTGTGTCGGGACAGGCCTTCAATTCCTATGGCTACACCTTC.

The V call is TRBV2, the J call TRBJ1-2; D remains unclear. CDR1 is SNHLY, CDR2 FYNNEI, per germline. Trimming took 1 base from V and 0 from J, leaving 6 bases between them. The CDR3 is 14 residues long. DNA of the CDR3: TGTGCCAGCAGTGAAGTAAAAGCTAACTATGGCTACACCTTC. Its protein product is CASSEVKANYGYTF.

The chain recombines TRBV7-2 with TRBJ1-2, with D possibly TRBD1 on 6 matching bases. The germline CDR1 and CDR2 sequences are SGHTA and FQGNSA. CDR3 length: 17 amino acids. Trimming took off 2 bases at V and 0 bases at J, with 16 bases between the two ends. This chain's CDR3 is CASSLRLRGQTNYGYTF. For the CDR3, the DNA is TGTGCCAGCAGCTTAAGGCTCAGGGGACAAACTAACTATGGCTACACCTTC.

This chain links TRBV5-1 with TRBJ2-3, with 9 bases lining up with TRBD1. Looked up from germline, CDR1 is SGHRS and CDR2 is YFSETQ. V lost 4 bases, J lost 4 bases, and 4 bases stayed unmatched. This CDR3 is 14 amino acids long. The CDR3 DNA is TGCGCCAGCAGCGAAAACAGGGGGCCAGATACGCAGTATTTT. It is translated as CASSENRGPDTQYF.

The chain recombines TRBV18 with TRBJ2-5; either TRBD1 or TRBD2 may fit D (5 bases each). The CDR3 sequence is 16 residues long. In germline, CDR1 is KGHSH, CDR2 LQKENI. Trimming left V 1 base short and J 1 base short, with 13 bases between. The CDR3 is CASSPREGRGQETQYF. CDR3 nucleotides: TGTGCCAGCTCACCACGTGAGGGGCGAGGCCAAGAGACCCAGTACTTC.

The CDR3 DNA reads TGTGCCAGCTCACCACGACAGGGGAGGAACACTGAAGCTTTCTTT. Its protein product is CASSPRQGRNTEAFF. The chain combines TRBV18 with TRBJ1-1, with 8 bases that match TRBD1. Germline V gives CDR1 KGHSH, CDR2 LQKENI. This CDR3 comprises 15 residues. Losses at the gene ends were 1 base for V and 1 base for J; bases not matched to a gene: 2.

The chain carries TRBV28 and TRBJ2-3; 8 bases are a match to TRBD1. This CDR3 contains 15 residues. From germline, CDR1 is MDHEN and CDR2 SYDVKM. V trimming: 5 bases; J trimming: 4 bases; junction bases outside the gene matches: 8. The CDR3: CASSPWTGKPDTQYF. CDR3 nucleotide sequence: TGTGCCAGCAGTCCCTGGACAGGGAAGCCAGATACGCAGTATTTT.

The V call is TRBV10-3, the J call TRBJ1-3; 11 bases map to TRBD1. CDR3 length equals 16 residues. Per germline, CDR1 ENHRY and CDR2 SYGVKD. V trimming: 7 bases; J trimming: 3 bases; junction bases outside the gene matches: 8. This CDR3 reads CAINGGQGVFGNTIYF. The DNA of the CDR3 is TGTGCCATCAACGGGGGACAGGGGGTTTTTGGAAACACCATATATTTT.

In DNA form, the CDR3 reads TGCGCCAGCAGCGAGGACAGTCATGGCTACACCTTC. Translating it yields CASSEDSHGYTF. The chain has TRBV5-1 and TRBJ1-2; perhaps TRBD1 as D (6 bases). With 4 bases removed from V and 6 bases from J, the gap between germline ends came to 10 bases. Germline V lookup: CDR1 SGHRS, CDR2 YFSETQ. The CDR3 covers 12 residues.

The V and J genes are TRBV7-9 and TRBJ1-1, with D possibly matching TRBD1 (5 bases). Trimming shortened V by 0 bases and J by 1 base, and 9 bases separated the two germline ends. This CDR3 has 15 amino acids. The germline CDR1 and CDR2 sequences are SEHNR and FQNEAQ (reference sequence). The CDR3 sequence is CASSLAGLQNTEAFF. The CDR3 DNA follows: TGTGCCAGCAGCTTAGCGGGACTCCAGAACACTGAAGCTTTCTTT.

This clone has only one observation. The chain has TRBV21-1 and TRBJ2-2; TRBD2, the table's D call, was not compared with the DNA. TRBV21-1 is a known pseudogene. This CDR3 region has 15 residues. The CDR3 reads CASVGRQTFTGELFF. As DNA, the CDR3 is TGTGCCAGCGTCGGGAGACAGACGTTCACCGGGGAGCTGTTTTTT.

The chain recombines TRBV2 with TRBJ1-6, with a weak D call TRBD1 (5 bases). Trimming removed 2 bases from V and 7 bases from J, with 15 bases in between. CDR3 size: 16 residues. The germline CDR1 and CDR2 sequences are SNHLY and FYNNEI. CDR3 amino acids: CASSERPGPLNSPLHF. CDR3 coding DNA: TGTGCCAGCAGTGAACGTCCAGGGCCCTTGAATTCACCCCTCCACTTT.

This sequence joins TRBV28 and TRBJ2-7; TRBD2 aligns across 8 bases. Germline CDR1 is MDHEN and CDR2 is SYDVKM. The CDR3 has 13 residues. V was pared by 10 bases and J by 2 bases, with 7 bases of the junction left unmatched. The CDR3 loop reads CATERESPYEQYF. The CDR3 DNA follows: TGTGCCACCGAGCGGGAGAGTCCCTACGAGCAGTACTTC.

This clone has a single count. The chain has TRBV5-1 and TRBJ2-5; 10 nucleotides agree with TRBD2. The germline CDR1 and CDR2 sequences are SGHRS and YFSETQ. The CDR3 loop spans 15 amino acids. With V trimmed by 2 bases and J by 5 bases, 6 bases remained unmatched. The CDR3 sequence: CASSFALAGQETQYF. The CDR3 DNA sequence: TGCGCCAGCAGCTTCGCACTAGCGGGACAGGAGACCCAGTACTTC. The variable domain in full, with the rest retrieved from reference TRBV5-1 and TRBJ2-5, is KAGVTQTPRYLIKTRGQQVTLSCSPISGHRSVSWYQQTPGQGLQFLFEYFSETQRNKGNFPGRFSGRQFSNSRSEMNVSTLELGDSALYLCASSFALAGQETQYFGPGTRLLVL.

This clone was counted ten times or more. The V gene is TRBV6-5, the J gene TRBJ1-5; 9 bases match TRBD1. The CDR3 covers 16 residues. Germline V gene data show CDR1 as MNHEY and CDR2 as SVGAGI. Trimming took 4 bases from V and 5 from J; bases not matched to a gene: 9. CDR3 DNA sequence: TGTGCCAGCAGTTCCAACAGGGGGCAAATTGATCAGCCCCAGCATTTT. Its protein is CASSSNRGQIDQPQHF.

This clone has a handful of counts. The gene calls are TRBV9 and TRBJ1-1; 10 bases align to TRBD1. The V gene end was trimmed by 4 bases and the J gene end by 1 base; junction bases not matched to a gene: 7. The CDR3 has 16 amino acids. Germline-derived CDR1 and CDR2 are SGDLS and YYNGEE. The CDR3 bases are TGTGCCAGCAGCCCCCGACAGGGGGCGGGGAACACTGAAGCTTTCTTT. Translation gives CASSPRQGAGNTEAFF.

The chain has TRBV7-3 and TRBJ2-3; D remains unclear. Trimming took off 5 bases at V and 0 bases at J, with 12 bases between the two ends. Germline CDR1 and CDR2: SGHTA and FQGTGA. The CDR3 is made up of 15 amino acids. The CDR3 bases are TGTGCCAGCAGCCAGACTTTCACTAGCACAGATACGCAGTATTTT. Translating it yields CASSQTFTSTDTQYF.

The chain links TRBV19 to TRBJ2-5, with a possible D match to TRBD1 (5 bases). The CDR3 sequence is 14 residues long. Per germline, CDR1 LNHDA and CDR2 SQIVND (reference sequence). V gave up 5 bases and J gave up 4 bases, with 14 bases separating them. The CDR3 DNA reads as TGTGCCAGTAGTGTCTCCCTAGGGGTAGAGACCCAGTACTTC. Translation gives CASSVSLGVETQYF.

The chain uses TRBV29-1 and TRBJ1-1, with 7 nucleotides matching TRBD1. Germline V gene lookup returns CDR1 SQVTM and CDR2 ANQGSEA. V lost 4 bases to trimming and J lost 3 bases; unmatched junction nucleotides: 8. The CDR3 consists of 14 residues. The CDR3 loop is CSVVGTQGDTEAFF. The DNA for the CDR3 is TGCAGCGTTGTTGGGACCCAGGGGGACACTGAAGCTTTCTTT.

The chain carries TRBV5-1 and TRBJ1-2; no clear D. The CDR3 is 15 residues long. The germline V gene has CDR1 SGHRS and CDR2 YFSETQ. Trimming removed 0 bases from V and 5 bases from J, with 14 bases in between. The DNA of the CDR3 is TGCGCCAGCAGCTTGGGCCAGGCAGGACTATATGGCTACACCTTC. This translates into CASSLGQAGLYGYTF.

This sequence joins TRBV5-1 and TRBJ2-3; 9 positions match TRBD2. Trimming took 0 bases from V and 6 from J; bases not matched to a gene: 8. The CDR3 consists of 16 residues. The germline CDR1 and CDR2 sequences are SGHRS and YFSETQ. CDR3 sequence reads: CASSLVAGGPEDTQYF. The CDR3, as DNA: TGCGCCAGCAGCTTGGTTGCGGGAGGGCCGGAGGATACGCAGTATTTT.

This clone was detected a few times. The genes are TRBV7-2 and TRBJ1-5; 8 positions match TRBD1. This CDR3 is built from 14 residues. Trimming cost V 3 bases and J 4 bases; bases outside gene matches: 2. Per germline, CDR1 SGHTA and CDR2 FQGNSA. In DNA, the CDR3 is TGTGCCAGCAGCTTTGACAGGGGTAATCAGCCCCAGCATTTT. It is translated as CASSFDRGNQPQHF.

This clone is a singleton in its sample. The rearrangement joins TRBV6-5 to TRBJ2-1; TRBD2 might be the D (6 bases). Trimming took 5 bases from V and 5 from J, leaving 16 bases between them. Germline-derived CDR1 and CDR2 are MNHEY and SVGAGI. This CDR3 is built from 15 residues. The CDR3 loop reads CASSQDGGVHNEQFF. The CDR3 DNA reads TGTGCCAGCAGTCAGGACGGAGGGGTTCACAATGAGCAGTTCTTC.

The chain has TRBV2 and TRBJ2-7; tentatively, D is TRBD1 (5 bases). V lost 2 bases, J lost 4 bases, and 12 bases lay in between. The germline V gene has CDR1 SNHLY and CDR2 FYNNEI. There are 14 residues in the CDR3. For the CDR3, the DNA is TGTGCCAGCAGTGAACACGGACAAGGGTACGAGCAGTACTTC. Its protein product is CASSEHGQGYEQYF.